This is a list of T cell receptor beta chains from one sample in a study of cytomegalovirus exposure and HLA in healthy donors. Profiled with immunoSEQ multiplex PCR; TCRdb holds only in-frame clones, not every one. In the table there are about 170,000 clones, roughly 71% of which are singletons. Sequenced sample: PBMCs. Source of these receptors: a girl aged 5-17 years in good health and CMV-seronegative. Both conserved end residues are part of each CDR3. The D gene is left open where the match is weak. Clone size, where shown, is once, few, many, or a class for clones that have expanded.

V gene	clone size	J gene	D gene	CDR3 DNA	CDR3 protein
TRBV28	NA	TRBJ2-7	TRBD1	TGTGCCAGCAGTCCCCGTAGGGGGCCTGGGGACGAGCAGTACTTC	CASSPRRGPGDEQYF
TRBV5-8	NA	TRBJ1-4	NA	TGTGCCAGCAGCTACCTGGACAGAAAACTGTTTTTT	CASSYLDRKLFF
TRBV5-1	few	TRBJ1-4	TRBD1	TGCGCCAGCAGCGGCCAGGGGGTGGGTGGTGAAAAACTGTTTTTT	CASSGQGVGGEKLFF
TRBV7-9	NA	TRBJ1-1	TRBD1	TGTGCCAGCAACCGAGAGGGGGCGGTTACTGAAGCTTTCTTT	CASNREGAVTEAFF
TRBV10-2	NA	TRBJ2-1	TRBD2	TGCGCCAGTTCGATATGGACTAGCGGGGACGATGAGCAGTTCTTC	CASSIWTSGDDEQFF
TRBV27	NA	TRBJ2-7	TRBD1	TGTGCCACCAGTCCCGACAGGGGATCGCAGTACTTC	CATSPDRGSQYF
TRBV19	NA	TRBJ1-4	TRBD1	TGTGCCAGTAGTGGCGGACAGGGGTTTGAAAAACTGTTTTTT	CASSGGQGFEKLFF
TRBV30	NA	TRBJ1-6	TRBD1	TGTGCCTGGACTTTGAAGGGGGCATTTCCCCTCCACTTT	CAWTLKGAFPLHF
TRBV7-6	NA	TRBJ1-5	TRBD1	TGTGCCAGCAGCTTTGGACAGGGTCAGCCCCAGCATTTT	CASSFGQGQPQHF
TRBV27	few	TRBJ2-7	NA	TGTGCCAGCAGTTCCAGACAGTCCGCCTCCTACGAGCAGTACTTC	CASSSRQSASYEQYF
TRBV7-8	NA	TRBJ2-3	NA	TGTGCCAGCACTGTAGGGGGGGGTACGCAGTATTTT	CASTVGGGTQYF
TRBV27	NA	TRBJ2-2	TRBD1	TGTGCCAGCAGTTTAGGGACAGGAAACACCGGGGAGCTGTTTTTT	CASSLGTGNTGELFF
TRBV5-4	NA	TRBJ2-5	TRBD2	TGTGCCAGCAGCTTGCGGGGGGAAGAGACCCAGTACTTC	CASSLRGEETQYF
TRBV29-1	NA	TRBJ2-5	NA	TGCAGCGTTGAAGGGATCACCCTGGGGGCTGAAGAGACCCAGTACTTC	CSVEGITLGAEETQYF
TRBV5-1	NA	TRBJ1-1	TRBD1	TGCGCCAGCAGCTCCGGGACAGGAGAAATGAACACTGAAGCTTTCTTT	CASSSGTGEMNTEAFF
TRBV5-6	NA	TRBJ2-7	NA	TGTGCCAGCAGCTTGGCGGGACTCTACGAGCAGTACTTC	CASSLAGLYEQYF
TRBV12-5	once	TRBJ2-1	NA	TGTGCTAGTGGTTTGGTCAGGAATGAGCAGTTCTTC	CASGLVRNEQFF